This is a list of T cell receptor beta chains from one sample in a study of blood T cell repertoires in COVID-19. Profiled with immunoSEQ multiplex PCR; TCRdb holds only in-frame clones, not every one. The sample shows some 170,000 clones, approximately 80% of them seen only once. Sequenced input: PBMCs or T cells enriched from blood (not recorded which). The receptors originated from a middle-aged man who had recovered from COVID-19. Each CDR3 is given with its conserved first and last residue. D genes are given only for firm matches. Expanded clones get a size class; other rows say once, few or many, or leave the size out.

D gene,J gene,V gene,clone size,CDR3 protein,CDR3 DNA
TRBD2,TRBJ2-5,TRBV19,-,CASSVRRGETQYF,TGTGCCAGTAGTGTGAGGCGGGGGGAGACCCAGTACTTC
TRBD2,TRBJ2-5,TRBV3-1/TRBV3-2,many,CASSQDYGSGGRQETQYF,TGTGCCAGCAGCCAAGATTATGGTAGCGGGGGGAGACAAGAGACCCAGTACTTC
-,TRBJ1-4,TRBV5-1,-,CASSPAEGPPANEKLFF,TGCGCCAGCAGCCCAGCCGAGGGCCCTCCGGCTAATGAAAAACTGTTTTTT
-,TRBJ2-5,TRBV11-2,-,CASSPSGPGAQYF,TGTGCCAGCAGCCCCTCCGGCCCAGGGGCCCAGTACTTC
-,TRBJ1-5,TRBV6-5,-,CASVGRGLNQPQHF,TGTGCCAGCGTGGGCAGGGGCCTTAATCAGCCCCAGCATTTT
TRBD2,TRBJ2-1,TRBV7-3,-,CASSDQRASGHNEQFF,TGTGCCAGCAGCGACCAACGGGCTAGCGGCCACAATGAGCAGTTCTTC
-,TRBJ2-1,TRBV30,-,CAWSGGPNNEQFF,TGTGCCTGGAGTGGGGGGCCTAACAATGAGCAGTTCTTC
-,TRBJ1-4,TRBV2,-,CASRTWETTNEKLFF,TGTGCCAGCAGGACATGGGAGACAACTAATGAAAAACTGTTTTTT
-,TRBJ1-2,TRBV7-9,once,CASSANRGKGGYTF,TGTGCCAGCAGCGCAAATAGGGGGAAAGGCGGCTACACCTTC
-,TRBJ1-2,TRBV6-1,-,CASSEAVQVNYGYTF,TGTGCCAGCAGTGAAGCGGTACAGGTGAACTATGGCTACACCTTC
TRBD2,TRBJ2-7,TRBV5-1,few,CASTWGGDSHEQYF,TGCGCCAGCACCTGGGGAGGGGATAGTCACGAGCAGTACTTC
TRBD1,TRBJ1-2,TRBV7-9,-,CASSPTGDRGPRMYTF,TGTGCCAGCAGCCCTACCGGGGACAGGGGCCCTCGGATGTACACCTTC
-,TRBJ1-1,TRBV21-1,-,CASSTSRENNTEAFF,TGTGCCAGCAGCACCTCCAGGGAAAATAACACTGAAGCTTTCTTT
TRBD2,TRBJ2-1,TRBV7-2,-,CASSFIAGAYNEQFF,TGTGCCAGCAGCTTCATAGCGGGGGCCTACAATGAGCAGTTCTTC
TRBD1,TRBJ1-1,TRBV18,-,CASSGDRGMNTEAFF,TGTGCCAGCTCAGGGGACAGGGGGATGAACACTGAAGCTTTCTTT
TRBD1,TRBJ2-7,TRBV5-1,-,CASSLADRGYEQYF,TGCGCCAGCAGCTTGGCGGACAGGGGCTACGAGCAGTACTTC
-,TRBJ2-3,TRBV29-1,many,CSVCRGSTDTQYF,TGCAGCGTTTGTAGGGGAAGCACAGATACGCAGTATTTT
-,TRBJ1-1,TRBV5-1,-,CASSFTTGTNTEAFF,TGCGCCAGCAGCTTTACCACAGGGACGAACACTGAAGCTTTCTTT
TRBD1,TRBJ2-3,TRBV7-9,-,CASSLVRAGGDTQYF,TGTGCCAGCAGCTTAGTTCGGGCAGGGGGAGATACGCAGTATTTT
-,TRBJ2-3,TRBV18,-,CASSPGTDTQYF,TGTGCCAGCTCACCCGGCACAGATACGCAGTATTTT
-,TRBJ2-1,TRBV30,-,CAWSRDMLKEQFF,TGTGCCTGGAGTCGGGACATGTTGAAGGAGCAGTTCTTC
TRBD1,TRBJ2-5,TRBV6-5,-,CASSWTGDQETQYF,TGTGCCAGCAGCTGGACAGGGGATCAAGAGACCCAGTACTTC
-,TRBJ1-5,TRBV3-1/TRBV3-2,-,CASSHRQSNQPQHF,TGTGCCAGCAGCCACCGACAGTCCAATCAGCCCCAGCATTTT